These 2 T cell receptor beta chains were sequenced from one sample in a study of blood T cell repertoires in COVID-19. Method: immunoSEQ multiplex PCR; TCRdb's copy keeps in-frame clones and lacks some. The table lists some 200,000 clones, around 90% of them singletons. Source material: peripheral blood. These receptors originate from a man under 40 with acute or convalescent COVID-19.

V usage is TRBV18 and J usage is TRBJ1-1; D is ambiguous. CDR1 and CDR2 (germline): KGHSH, LQKENI. This CDR3 is 16 amino acids long. Trimming stripped 3 bases from V and 1 base from J, with 15 bases between. The CDR3 spells CASSPEQYLGNTEAFF. The DNA of the CDR3 is TGTGCCAGCTCACCGGAACAGTATCTTGGGAACACTGAAGCTTTCTTT. The full variable domain, rest sourced from reference TRBV18 and TRBJ1-1, is NAGVMQNPRHLVRRRGQEARLRCSPMKGHSHVYWYRQLPEEGLKFMVYLQKENIIDESGMPKERFSAEFPKEGPSILRIQQVVRGDSAAYFCASSPEQYLGNTEAFFGQGTRLTVV.

The CDR3 protein is CASSEFRDQPQHF. CDR3 bases: TGTGCCAGCAGTGAATTCCGGGATCAGCCCCAGCATTTT. The gene calls are TRBV2 and TRBJ1-5; D call uncertain. The CDR3 extends over 13 amino acids. The germline CDR1 and CDR2 sequences are SNHLY and FYNNEI. V lost 2 bases and J lost 5, with 7 bases in between.